This TCR beta chain is drawn from a study of blood T cells in healthy people across ages. Points from the study as a whole: Changes in expanded clonotypes were possibly confounded, as the CMV status of donors was unknown. Age showed a roughly linear inverse relationship with TCR beta diversity per million T cells.

Together with a sample-barcoded 5' primer, a J-beta primer mix was included in a second PCR lasting about 7 to 11 cycles. One entry per CDR3 protein, called by TCRdb with MiXCR from the 5' RACE reads. The table lists roughly 680,000 distinct CDR3 sequences, about 50% of them singletons. This clonotype was observed at least ten times. Its matching antigen is unknown. CDR3 length: 19 amino acids. The V gene's germline CDR1 is LGHNA and CDR2 YNFKEQ. Unmatched junction bases numbered 13, after V lost 2 bases and J lost 2 bases. Isolation of PBMCs gave at least 7 million cells per sample. The sequence was obtained from a woman of 80 years or more in good health. The rearrangement uses TRBV4-2 and TRBJ2-3, with 10 nucleotides matching TRBD2. Sequencing was done on a sample of blood. DNA of the CDR3: TGTGCCAGCAGCCAACTAGGACGAGGACTAGCGGAACCCACAGATACGCAGTATTTT. The encoded protein is CASSQLGRGLAEPTDTQYF.